This T cell receptor (beta chain) was identified during a study of T-cell memory formation after mild COVID-19. Study as a whole: Largely donor-specific sequence clusters came from a couple of donors.

This clonotype was recorded a few times. The authors produced TCR alpha and TCR beta cDNA libraries with sample barcodes and UMIs by 5'RACE using constant-segment primers. Via MiXCR, TCRdb re-called the 5' RACE reads, giving one row per CDR3 protein. Altogether around 500,000 distinct CDR3 sequences are present, roughly 18% being singletons, with the ten largest covering roughly 12%. From germline, CDR1 is ENHRY and CDR2 SYGVKD. This CDR3 has 13 residues. The ends were cut back, 2 bases at V and 5 bases at J, with 9 bases in the middle. The receptor's source is an adult woman who had mild COVID-19 (a few samples of this study predate the infection). Cell type and time point are not known. The gene calls are TRBV10-3 and TRBJ1-2, with a tentative D call TRBD1 (5 bases). Sequenced sample: PBMCs or a T cell subset sorted from them (not recorded which). CDR3 loop: CAISEIQGYGYTF. CDR3 sequence (DNA): TGTGCCATCAGTGAGATCCAGGGTTATGGCTACACCTTC.